These 10 T cell receptor beta chains were sequenced from one sample in a study of T cells after yellow fever vaccination. TCRdb reanalysed the 5' RACE reads using MiXCR and keeps one entry per CDR3 protein. The sample has roughly 500,000 distinct CDR3 sequences, around 21% seen once; the top ten hold over 11%. Sequencing was performed on PBMCs, taken 15 days after the yellow fever booster vaccination. The receptors shown here come from a man between 25 and 39 years old who received the YFV17D yellow fever vaccine.

There are a few counts of this clonotype. The chain is built from TRBV7-9 and TRBJ2-7; TRBD1 aligns across 8 bases. V lost 4 bases and J lost 2; bases outside the gene matches: 4. Germline V gives CDR1 SEHNR, CDR2 FQNEAQ (reference sequence). The CDR3 extends over 14 amino acids. CDR3 sequence reads: CASSYRTGPYEQYF. CDR3 nucleotide sequence: TGTGCCAGCAGCTACCGGACAGGGCCCTACGAGCAGTACTTC.

This clonotype showed up just a few times. The V call is TRBV24-1, the J call TRBJ2-1; no firm D call. Trimming removed 4 bases from V and 0 bases from J, with 6 bases in between. CDR3 length equals 14 residues. Germline V gene data show CDR1 as KGHDR and CDR2 as SFDVKD. For the CDR3, the DNA is TGTGCCACCAGTGACAGGAGCTCCTACAATGAGCAGTTCTTC. Its protein is CATSDRSSYNEQFF.

The chain links TRBV24-1 to TRBJ1-2; the match to TRBD1 covers 9 bases. Germline V gene sequence: CDR1 KGHDR, CDR2 SFDVKD. There are 16 residues in the CDR3. Trimming cost V 4 bases and J 4 bases; bases outside gene matches: 9. CDR3 region: CATSDSTGGAGYGYTF. The CDR3 DNA is TGTGCCACCAGTGACTCCACAGGGGGCGCGGGCTATGGCTACACCTTC.

This clonotype occurred a few times. V and J are TRBV7-2 and TRBJ2-7; D is unresolved. Germline V gives CDR1 SGHTA, CDR2 FQGNSA. V shed 3 bases and J shed 5 bases, with 8 bases lying between them. This CDR3 is 12 amino acids long. This chain's CDR3 is CASSFRWDEQYF. The CDR3 nucleotides are TGTGCCAGCAGCTTCCGTTGGGACGAGCAGTACTTC.

The chain couples TRBV24-1 to TRBJ2-1; D is uncertain. V shed 2 bases and J shed 9 bases, with 13 bases lying between them. The CDR3 runs 14 residues. Germline V lookup: CDR1 KGHDR, CDR2 SFDVKD. The chain's CDR3 is CATSDSLPTSEQFF. DNA of the CDR3: TGTGCCACCAGTGATTCCCTTCCCACGAGTGAGCAGTTCTTC.

The V call is TRBV25-1, the J call TRBJ2-7, with a tentative D call TRBD1 (8 bases). V was trimmed by 10 bases and J by 3 bases, leaving 16 bases between them. The germline V gene has CDR1 MGHDK and CDR2 SYGVNS. The CDR3 is made up of 13 amino acids. CDR3 sequence reads: CATPTGEGYEQYF. The CDR3 region has the DNA TGTGCCACCCCGACAGGGGAGGGCTACGAGCAGTACTTC.

This chain connects TRBV28 to TRBJ2-7, with D perhaps TRBD1 (7 bases). V lost 11 bases to trimming and J lost 3 bases, with 26 bases between them. CDR3 length: 16 amino acids. CDR1 MDHEN and CDR2 SYDVKM come from the germline V gene. The CDR3 bases are TGTGCCTCCCTTTCGGCAGGGGGGAAGGGATTCTACGAGCAGTACTTC. It encodes CASLSAGGKGFYEQYF.

This clonotype showed up just once. V and J are TRBV18 and TRBJ2-7, with D hard to call. CDR3 size: 13 residues. V lost 4 bases to trimming and J lost 7 bases, with 14 bases between them. Germline V lookup: CDR1 KGHSH, CDR2 LQKENI. This CDR3 is CASSRGPVVEQYF. The CDR3 DNA reads TGTGCCAGCTCACGCGGACCCGTTGTGGAGCAGTACTTC.

This clonotype came up a few times. V and J are TRBV7-9 and TRBJ2-5; 8 bases align to TRBD1. Germline assignment: CDR1 SEHNR and CDR2 FQNEAQ (reference sequence). This CDR3 comprises 15 residues. The J segment lost 0 bases and the V segment lost 3 bases, leaving 3 bases of the junction unmatched. The CDR3 protein is CASSFRTGYQETQYF. The CDR3 DNA sequence: TGTGCCAGCAGCTTCAGGACAGGGTACCAAGAGACCCAGTACTTC.

This sequence joins TRBV15 and TRBJ2-4, with TRBD2 matching over 9 bases. The CDR3 has 19 residues. V trimming: 4 bases; J trimming: 0 bases; junction bases outside the gene matches: 13. Germline V gene sequence: CDR1 LNHNV, CDR2 YYDKDF (reference sequence). The CDR3: CATSTSRGGEKLAKNIQYF. CDR3 nucleotide sequence: TGTGCCACCAGCACAAGCCGCGGGGGGGAGAAACTAGCCAAAAACATTCAGTACTTC.